One and the same sample provided the 26 T cell receptor beta chains below, sequenced in a study of T cell repertoires in cytomegalovirus infection. The antigens these receptors bind are not known. TCRdb reanalysed the reads using MiXCR and keeps one entry per CDR3 protein. The profile shows some 920,000 distinct CDR3 sequences, approximately 33% of them singletons. The material was cultured CD8+ T cells from PBMCs, obtained from culture after CMV antigen stimulation. Source of these receptors: a human donor in good health (CMV status not recorded). Some clones in this sample may be carry-over from other donors' samples.

The chain recombines TRBV2 with TRBJ2-1; 16 positions agree with TRBD2. In germline, CDR1 is SNHLY, CDR2 FYNNEI. The length of the CDR3 is 17 residues. V shed 9 bases and J 6 bases; nucleotides not matched to a gene: 11. The CDR3 region is CASSGTSGGALSNEQFF. CDR3 in DNA: TGTGCCAGTTCCGGGACTAGCGGGGGGGCCCTCTCCAATGAGCAGTTCTTC.

The rearrangement uses TRBV12-5 and TRBJ2-1; unclear D gene. V gave up 1 base and J gave up 2 bases, with 12 bases separating them. The CDR3 totals 16 residues. CDR1 LGHNT and CDR2 FRNRAP come from the germline V gene. CDR3 sequence (DNA): TGTGCTAGTGGTTTGGCACGGGCCAGGACCTACAATGAGCAGTTCTTC. Amino acid sequence: CASGLARARTYNEQFF.

The chain recombines TRBV28 with TRBJ2-7; tentatively, D is TRBD1 or TRBD2 (7 bases each). V lost 5 bases, J lost 5 bases, and 19 bases lay in between. Germline assignment: CDR1 MDHEN and CDR2 SYDVKM. The CDR3 sequence is 15 residues long. For the CDR3, the DNA is TGTGCCAGCAGTCCCAGGGGGGGGGAGGATGACGAGCAGTACGTC. Protein: CASSPRGGEDDEQYV.

This clonotype was counted only a few times. This sequence joins TRBV6-8 and TRBJ1-1; D is unresolved. Trimming removed 5 bases at V and 1 base at J, with 11 bases between. Germline assignment: CDR1 MNHGY and CDR2 SAAAGT. The CDR3 length is 14 residues. CDR3 in amino acids: CASSVGWKNTEAFF. DNA of the CDR3: TGTGCCAGCAGTGTCGGATGGAAGAACACTGAAGCTTTCTTT.

The chain couples TRBV7-6 to TRBJ2-4; a weak D match, TRBD1 (6 bases). V gave up 2 bases and J gave up 7 bases, with 15 bases separating them. The CDR3 spans 15 residues. Germline values: CDR1 SGHVS, CDR2 FNYEAQ. CDR3 loop: CASSLSWGPMNIQYF. DNA of the CDR3: TGTGCCAGCAGCTTATCGTGGGGGCCCATGAACATTCAGTACTTC.

There are many counts of this clonotype. The V gene is TRBV5-4, the J gene TRBJ1-1, with D possibly matching TRBD1 (6 bases). This CDR3 comprises 14 residues. CDR1 and CDR2 (germline): SGHNT, YYREEE (reference sequence). The V and J ends lost 3 bases and 1 base respectively, with 10 bases between them. CDR3 bases: TGTGCCAGCAGCTCAGGACAGAAGAACACTGAAGCTTTCTTT. Translation gives CASSSGQKNTEAFF.

This sequence joins TRBV3-1 and TRBJ2-1, with D perhaps assigned TRBD1 or TRBD2 (6 bases each). This CDR3 has 16 residues. V shed 7 bases and J shed 0 bases, with 16 bases lying between them. Germline-derived CDR1 and CDR2 are LGHDT and YNNKEL (reference sequence). The CDR3 here is CASIKGGPSSYNEQFF. The CDR3 DNA reads TGTGCCAGCATTAAAGGGGGGCCGAGCTCCTACAATGAGCAGTTCTTC.

The table lists this clonotype with many counts. The CDR3 nucleotides read TGTGCCAGCGGTGACTGGATCCTGGGGGGAAACACCATATATTTT. As protein: CASGDWILGGNTIYF. The gene calls are TRBV6-6 and TRBJ1-3; no reliable D call. Trimming removed 8 bases from V and 4 bases from J, with 18 bases in between. Germline V gene data show CDR1 as MNHNY and CDR2 as SVGAGI (reference sequence). The CDR3 is 15 residues long.

This chain joins TRBV6-1 and TRBJ1-5, with a weak D call TRBD1 (5 bases). Trimming cost V 0 bases and J 0 bases, with 9 bases left between them. Germline V gene sequence: CDR1 MNHNS, CDR2 SASEGT. The CDR3 is made up of 16 amino acids. This chain's CDR3 is CASSEAKTGSNQPQHF. Here the CDR3 DNA reads TGTGCCAGCAGTGAAGCCAAAACAGGTAGCAATCAGCCCCAGCATTTT.

Of note for this clonotype: A single base separates this from a much larger clone, so it may be a read error. The V call is TRBV7-6, the J call TRBJ2-5; possible D gene TRBD1, 5 bases. CDR1 and CDR2 from the germline V gene are SGHVS and FNYEAQ. CDR3 length: 14 residues. In DNA form, the CDR3 reads TGTGCCGGCAGCTTGACAGCATCCAGGGAGACCCAGTACTTC. Amino acids: CAGSLTASRETQYF.

This clonotype was detected a few times. At one end the junction does not follow the germline gene, possibly because of a read error. The gene calls are TRBV9 and TRBJ2-1, with 12 bases identical to TRBD2. This CDR3 is built from 18 residues. Per germline, CDR1 SGDLS and CDR2 YYNGEE. The CDR3: CASSVGSRLAGASREQFF. CDR3 DNA: TGTGCCAGCAGTGTAGGTTCCCGACTAGCGGGGGCCTCCCGTGAGCAGTTCTTC.

The chain joins TRBV5-5 to TRBJ2-7; 8 positions match TRBD1. There are 16 residues in the CDR3. V lost 4 bases to trimming and J lost 3 bases; unmatched junction nucleotides: 12. Germline lookup yields CDR1 SGHKS and CDR2 YYEKEE (reference sequence). CDR3 protein: CASSRLGGQGLYEQYV. CDR3 coding DNA: TGTGCCAGCAGCCGACTGGGCGGACAGGGCCTCTACGAGCAGTACGTC.

The gene calls are TRBV29-1 and TRBJ2-2; 9 bases line up with TRBD1. Germline V gives CDR1 SQVTM, CDR2 ANQGSEA. Germline trimming cut 4 bases from V and 4 bases from J; bases unmatched to any gene: 1. The CDR3 is 13 residues long. The CDR3 DNA follows: TGCAGCGTTGGGGACAGGGCCACCGGGGAGCTGTTTTTT. It specifies CSVGDRATGELFF.

The chain recombines TRBV10-1 with TRBJ2-1; TRBD2 matches 7 bases. Germline loops: CDR1 WNHNN, CDR2 SYGVQD (reference sequence). The CDR3 length is 14 residues. V was clipped by 3 bases and J by 8 bases; unmatched bases: 7. The CDR3 bases are TGCGCCAGCAGTGACCCGACTAGCAGGCATGAGCAGTTCTTC. Protein product: CASSDPTSRHEQFF.

This sequence joins TRBV29-1 and TRBJ1-2; 7 bases agree with TRBD1. The V gene's germline CDR1 is SQVTM and CDR2 ANQGSEA. The J segment lost 5 bases and the V segment lost 7 bases, leaving 13 bases of the junction unmatched. The length of the CDR3 is 14 residues. The CDR3 reads CSASDRESLYGYTF. The CDR3 nucleotides read TGCAGCGCTAGCGACAGGGAGAGCTTATATGGCTACACCTTC. Drawing the rest from reference TRBV29-1 and TRBJ1-2, the complete variable domain is SAVISQKPSRDICQRGTSLTIQCQVDSQVTMMFWYRQQPGQSLTLIATANQGSEATYESGFVIDKFPISRPNLTFSTLTVSNMSPEDSSIYLCSASDRESLYGYTFGSGTRLTVV.

Notes on this clonotype: A read error may produce the germline difference seen at one junction end. The V and J genes are TRBV7-2 and TRBJ2-1; D gene uncertain. The CDR3 contains 14 residues. Germline lookup yields CDR1 SGHTA and CDR2 FQGNSA. The CDR3 loop is CARSFTHYRVEQFF. In DNA form, the CDR3 reads TGTGCCAGGAGCTTTACCCACTACCGGGTCGAGCAGTTCTTC.

This clonotype was counted only a few times. This chain joins TRBV27 and TRBJ1-2, with D maybe TRBD1 (5 bases). Per the germline V gene, CDR1 is MNHEY and CDR2 is SMNVEV (reference sequence). V dropped 3 bases and J dropped 6 bases, with 8 bases sitting between them. The CDR3 has 12 residues. CDR3 amino acids: CASSFAGDGYTF. In nucleotides, the CDR3 is TGTGCCAGCAGTTTCGCGGGGGATGGCTACACCTTC.

This clonotype has only a few counts. The chain is built from TRBV10-3 and TRBJ2-1; TRBD1 matches 7 bases. The CDR3 has 13 residues. J lost 4 bases, V lost 9 bases, and 6 bases had no gene match. Germline CDR1 reads ENHRY; CDR2 reads SYGVKD. CDR3 sequence (DNA): TGTGCCATTCGGACAGGCCAATACAATGAGCAGTTCTTC. Translated, it gives CAIRTGQYNEQFF.

This clonotype was seen once. The chain carries TRBV9 and TRBJ2-2; TRBD1 aligns across 10 bases. Trimming removed 5 bases from V and 3 bases from J; junction bases left unmatched: 4. Germline-derived CDR1 and CDR2 are SGDLS and YYNGEE. This CDR3 region has 15 residues. The CDR3 is CASRRQGAHTGELFF. The CDR3 DNA reads as TGTGCCAGCAGGCGACAGGGGGCGCACACCGGGGAGCTGTTTTTT.

This clonotype has at least ten counts. The chain is built from TRBV7-2 and TRBJ2-7, with a possible D match to TRBD1 (7 bases). Germline loops: CDR1 SGHTA, CDR2 FQGNSA. There are 14 residues in the CDR3. V shed 3 bases and J shed 7 bases, with 16 bases lying between them. The CDR3 sequence is CASSFGGGVGEQYV. The CDR3 DNA is TGTGCCAGCAGCTTCGGAGGGGGCGTAGGTGAGCAGTACGTC.

V is TRBV28 and J is TRBJ2-3, with TRBD2 as a possible D gene (7 bases). Germline V gene data show CDR1 as MDHEN and CDR2 as SYDVKM. V was pared by 3 bases and J by 6 bases, with 13 bases between. The CDR3 loop spans 14 amino acids. The CDR3: CASSFGGAPDTQYF. CDR3 nucleotide sequence: TGTGCCAGCAGTTTTGGGGGGGCGCCGGATACGCAGTATTTT.

This sequence joins TRBV24-1 and TRBJ1-5; possible D gene TRBD1, 5 bases. From germline, CDR1 is KGHDR and CDR2 SFDVKD. The CDR3 consists of 16 residues. With 6 bases removed from V and 0 bases from J, the gap between germline ends came to 14 bases. In DNA form, the CDR3 reads TGTGCCACCAGTCCGGGGCCGGCTTATAGCAATCAGCCCCAGCATTTT. Its translation is CATSPGPAYSNQPQHF.

The J gene is TRBJ1-2, the V gene TRBV14; 7 bases agree with TRBD1. The length of the CDR3 is 14 residues. V shed 1 base and J 3 bases; nucleotides not matched to a gene: 2. Germline CDR1 is SGHDN and CDR2 is FVKESK. CDR3 amino acids: CASSQGGQDYGYTF. The CDR3, as DNA: TGTGCCAGCAGCCAAGGCGGACAGGACTATGGCTACACCTTC.

This clonotype was found a few times. The chain recombines TRBV6-1 with TRBJ1-2; D gene ambiguous. The CDR3 extends over 16 amino acids. V was pared by 6 bases and J by 5 bases, with 22 bases between. Per germline, CDR1 MNHNS and CDR2 SASEGT. The CDR3 loop is CASRPSRSSPFYGYTF. CDR3 DNA: TGTGCCAGCAGACCGAGTAGGTCCTCCCCCTTTTATGGCTACACCTTC.

The sample holds a few counts of this clonotype. CDR3 coding DNA: TGTGCCAGCAGTGGAGACATTCCCTCTGGGGCCAACGTCCTGACTTTC. Translated, it gives CASSGDIPSGANVLTF. The chain is built from TRBV6-5 and TRBJ2-6; the D is unclear. This CDR3 has 16 residues. V gave up 5 bases and J gave up 0 bases, with 11 bases separating them. CDR1 and CDR2 (germline): MNHEY, SVGAGI.

This clonotype was seen a handful of times. The J gene is TRBJ1-5, the V gene TRBV7-9; D unresolved. The CDR3 sequence is 14 residues long. V was trimmed by 1 base and J by 4 bases, leaving 8 bases between them. Germline assignment: CDR1 SEHNR and CDR2 FQNEAQ (reference sequence). Written as DNA, the CDR3 is TGTGCCAGCAGCTTAGGGCGGCAGAATCAGCCCCAGCATTTT. Translated: CASSLGRQNQPQHF.